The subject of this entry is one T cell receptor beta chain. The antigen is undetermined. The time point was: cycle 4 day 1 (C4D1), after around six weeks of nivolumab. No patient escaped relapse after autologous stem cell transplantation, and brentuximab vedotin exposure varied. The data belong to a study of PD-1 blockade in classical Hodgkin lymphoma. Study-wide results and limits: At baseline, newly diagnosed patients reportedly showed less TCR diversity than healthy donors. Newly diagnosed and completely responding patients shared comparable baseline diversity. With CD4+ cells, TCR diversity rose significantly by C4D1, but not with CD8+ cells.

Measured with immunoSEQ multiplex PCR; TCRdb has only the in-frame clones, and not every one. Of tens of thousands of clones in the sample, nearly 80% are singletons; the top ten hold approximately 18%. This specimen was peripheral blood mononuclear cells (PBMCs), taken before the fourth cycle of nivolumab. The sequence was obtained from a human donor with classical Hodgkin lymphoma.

CDR3 in DNA: TGCAGCGTGGGGTGGAGCGGAGGCTACGAGCAGTACTTC. Residues: CSVGWSGGYEQYF. This sequence joins TRBV29-1 and TRBJ2-7, with D possibly matching TRBD2 (5 bases). CDR1 and CDR2 (germline): SQVTM, ANQGSEA. This CDR3 has 13 amino acids. The ends were cut back, 6 bases at V and 3 bases at J, with 15 bases in the middle.